The rows below give T cell receptor beta chains drawn from one sample of a study of human T cells and chemical hapten exposure. TCRdb re-analysed the RACE reads in MiXCR, keeping a single row per CDR3 protein. The sample holds 300,000 to 350,000 distinct CDR3 sequences; under 8% are singletons and the top ten take 7% to 10%. Sequences were derived from whole blood, sampled in connection with sensitization to the hapten diphenylcyclopropenone (DPC). Receptor source: a woman aged 18-30 years with alopecia areata. Some clones in this sample may be carry-over from other donors' samples. Both conserved end residues are part of each CDR3. A D gene is named only where the DNA matches it firmly. For some rows the clone size is stated as once, few or many, or as a class when expanded; others skip it.

few	TRBV7-9	TRBJ1-1	14	TRBD1	CASSPRQGSAEAFF	TGTGCCAGCAGCCCCCGACAGGGTTCCGCTGAAGCTTTCTTT
many	TRBV4-2	TRBJ2-7	15	TRBD1	CASSQEPTGNYEQYF	TGTGCCAGCAGCCAAGAACCGACAGGGAACTACGAGCAGTACTTC
many	TRBV20-1	TRBJ2-1	15	.	CSARDVISSYNEQFF	TGCAGTGCTAGAGATGTGATAAGCTCCTACAATGAGCAGTTCTTC
many	TRBV5-4	TRBJ1-1	15	.	CASTKDGQPNTEAFF	TGTGCCAGCACCAAGGATGGACAGCCAAACACTGAAGCTTTCTTT
many	TRBV7-9	TRBJ2-3	19	.	CASSYRARGSSFTTDTQYF	TGTGCCAGCAGCTACAGAGCCAGAGGCAGCTCCTTTACCACAGATACGCAGTATTTT
many	TRBV2	TRBJ2-2	17	TRBD2	CASSSRRGGPDTGELFF	TGTGCCAGCAGTTCCAGACGGGGGGGCCCGGACACCGGGGAGCTGTTTTTT
many	TRBV20-1	TRBJ2-3	13	.	CSARGTAVDTQYF	TGCAGTGCTAGGGGTACTGCCGTGGATACGCAGTATTTT
few	TRBV7-9	TRBJ2-4	18	TRBD1	CASSPRTGNLLAKNIQYF	TGTGCCAGCAGCCCCCGGACAGGGAACTTACTAGCCAAAAACATTCAGTACTTC
many	TRBV6-5	TRBJ1-6	16	.	CASNRSGGSKNSPLHF	TGTGCCAGCAATCGCTCGGGGGGCTCGAAGAATTCACCCCTCCACTTT
.	TRBV18	TRBJ1-2	15	.	CASSPPIQANYGYTF	TGTGCCAGCTCACCACCGATACAGGCTAATTATGGCTACACCTTC
.	TRBV6-2/TRBV6-3	TRBJ2-7	14	.	CASSYGGEARRRYF	TGTGCCAGCAGTTATGGCGGAGAAGCGAGAAGGCGGTACTTC
few	TRBV10-3	TRBJ1-2	16	.	CAISESGGGANYGYTF	TGTGCCATCAGTGAGTCAGGCGGGGGCGCTAACTATGGCTACACCTTC
many	TRBV18	TRBJ1-1	16	TRBD1	CASSFNRGLLDTEAFF	TGTGCCAGCTCATTCAACAGGGGGCTCTTAGACACTGAAGCTTTCTTT
many	TRBV6-5	TRBJ2-1	14	.	CASSYIKGTNEQFF	TGTGCCAGCAGTTACATAAAAGGTACCAATGAGCAGTTCTTC
.	TRBV4-1	TRBJ1-5	14	.	CASSTRQLNQPQHF	TGCGCCAGCAGCACCCGACAGCTTAATCAGCCCCAGCATTTT
.	TRBV6-5	TRBJ2-5	13	.	CASTRTVAETQYF	TGTGCCAGCACCAGAACAGTGGCGGAGACCCAGTACTTC
.	TRBV6-6	TRBJ2-7	12	.	CASAGEPYEQYF	TGTGCCAGCGCAGGGGAACCCTACGAGCAGTACTTC
many	TRBV20-1	TRBJ2-4	13	.	CSARDWAKNIQYF	TGCAGTGCTAGAGATTGGGCCAAAAACATTCAGTACTTC
few	TRBV6-1	TRBJ1-6	15	.	CASSERPENESPLHF	TGTGCCAGCAGTGAACGTCCAGAGAACGAGTCACCCCTCCACTTT
.	TRBV5-1	TRBJ2-1	13	.	CASSPMGAAEQFF	TGCGCCAGCAGCCCCATGGGGGCGGCTGAGCAGTTCTTC
many	TRBV7-3	TRBJ2-5	13	.	CASSFARDETQYF	TGTGCCAGCAGCTTCGCTAGGGACGAGACCCAGTACTTC
few	TRBV4-3	TRBJ2-3	17	TRBD2	CASSQDGGGRLTDTQYF	TGCGCCAGCAGCCAAGATGGCGGGGGGAGATTGACTGATACGCAGTATTTT
.	TRBV16	TRBJ2-1	15	TRBD1	CASSPGTAFYNEQFF	TGTGCCAGCAGCCCCGGGACAGCCTTTTACAATGAGCAGTTCTTC
few	TRBV6-6	TRBJ1-3	13	.	CASSLPSGNTIYF	TGTGCCAGCAGCCTCCCCTCTGGAAACACCATATATTTT
few	TRBV3-1	TRBJ1-6	15	.	CASSQVGRVGSPLHF	TGTGCCAGCAGCCAAGTCGGGAGGGTTGGGTCACCCCTCCACTTT
few	TRBV5-5	TRBJ2-2	14	.	CASSPQTSPGELFF	TGTGCCAGCAGCCCTCAGACGAGCCCCGGGGAGCTGTTTTTT
.	TRBV20-1	TRBJ2-3	16	TRBD2	CSARDIASGGADTQYF	TGCAGTGCTAGAGATATAGCTAGCGGGGGAGCAGATACGCAGTATTTT
many	TRBV6-6	TRBJ2-7	15	TRBD1	CASSYADRDKREQYF	TGTGCCAGCAGTTACGCAGACAGGGATAAACGCGAGCAGTACTTC
many	TRBV29-1	TRBJ2-1	13	.	CSVEGWQYNEQFF	TGCAGCGTTGAAGGTTGGCAGTACAATGAGCAGTTCTTC
many	TRBV5-6	TRBJ2-4	15	.	CASSLGGWGANIQYF	TGTGCCAGCAGCTTGGGGGGCTGGGGAGCAAACATTCAGTACTTC
.	TRBV27	TRBJ1-2	15	.	CASSLYKTGHYGYTF	TGTGCCAGCAGTTTATACAAGACGGGACACTATGGCTACACCTTC
few	TRBV20-1	TRBJ1-5	13	.	CSARPLRDQPQHF	TGCAGTGCTAGACCCCTCCGGGATCAGCCCCAGCATTTT
few	TRBV7-2	TRBJ2-2	17	.	CASSYLGGTANTGELFF	TGTGCCAGCAGCTACTTAGGAGGGACAGCGAACACCGGGGAGCTGTTTTTT
many	TRBV12-3/TRBV12-4	TRBJ1-6	17	.	CASSRMLRGTYNSPLHF	TGTGCCAGCAGTAGGATGCTTAGGGGCACCTATAATTCACCCCTCCACTTT
few	TRBV7-8	TRBJ1-6	12	.	CASSPYSSPLHF	TGTGCCAGCAGCCCGTACTCGTCACCCCTCCACTTT
many	TRBV20-1	TRBJ2-7	14	.	CSARGRTAEYEQYF	TGCAGTGCTAGAGGAAGGACCGCCGAGTACGAGCAGTACTTC
.	TRBV6-2/TRBV6-3	TRBJ1-5	20	TRBD1	CASSRYYGTGKPYSNQPQHF	TGTGCCAGCAGTCGTTATTACGGGACAGGGAAACCCTACAGCAATCAGCCCCAGCATTTT
many	TRBV2	TRBJ2-7	11	.	CASSEMGEQYF	TGTGCCAGCAGTGAAATGGGCGAGCAGTACTTC
few	TRBV4-1	TRBJ1-5	16	TRBD1	CASSPRQGDSNQPQHF	TGCGCCAGCAGCCCACGACAGGGAGATAGCAATCAGCCCCAGCATTTT
few	TRBV7-2	TRBJ1-6	15	.	CASSYGTVHNSPLHF	TGTGCCAGCAGCTATGGGACGGTTCATAATTCACCCCTCCACTTT
few	TRBV7-8	TRBJ2-3	22	TRBD2	CASSLARSGTSTPYGWSDTQYF	TGTGCCAGCAGCTTAGCGCGATCCGGGACTAGTACCCCATACGGTTGGTCAGATACGCAGTATTTT
.	TRBV20-1	TRBJ2-5	14	.	CSARKGPPQETQYF	TGCAGTGCTAGAAAGGGACCGCCCCAAGAGACCCAGTACTTC
.	TRBV11-2	TRBJ2-1	17	.	CASSLEGHFMSYNEQFF	TGTGCCAGCAGCTTAGAGGGACACTTCATGTCCTACAATGAGCAGTTCTTC
few	TRBV20-1	TRBJ2-1	16	TRBD1	CSARHSTGQGANEQFF	TGCAGTGCTAGACATTCCACGGGACAGGGGGCCAATGAGCAGTTCTTC
.	TRBV29-1	TRBJ1-1	11	.	CSVLHDTEAFF	TGCAGCGTGCTACACGACACTGAAGCTTTCTTT
many	TRBV6-5	TRBJ1-1	13	.	CASRRGQNTEAFF	TGTGCCAGCAGGCGGGGTCAGAACACTGAAGCTTTCTTT
few	TRBV18	TRBJ2-5	13	.	CASSPAEQETQYF	TGTGCCAGCTCACCTGCGGAACAAGAGACCCAGTACTTC
few	TRBV20-1	TRBJ2-7	14	.	CSAPRGSGSYEQYF	TGCAGTGCTCCTCGGGGCAGCGGCTCCTACGAGCAGTACTTC
many	TRBV5-4	TRBJ2-5	15	.	CASSLADRDLETQYF	TGTGCCAGCAGCTTGGCAGACCGGGACTTAGAGACCCAGTACTTC
.	TRBV29-1	TRBJ1-1	14	TRBD1	CSVYFRGLNTEAFF	TGCAGCGTCTACTTCAGGGGGCTGAACACTGAAGCTTTCTTT
few	TRBV6-2/TRBV6-3	TRBJ2-3	13	.	CASERRSTDTQYF	TGTGCCAGCGAGCGGCGGAGCACAGATACGCAGTATTTT
many	TRBV10-3	TRBJ1-3	14	.	CAIRKDVSGNTIYF	TGTGCCATCAGGAAGGACGTCTCTGGAAACACCATATATTTT
few	TRBV4-1	TRBJ1-1	17	TRBD1	CASRAPGQGKKNTEAFF	TGCGCCAGCAGGGCTCCTGGACAGGGAAAAAAGAACACTGAAGCTTTCTTT
.	TRBV13	TRBJ1-5	14	.	CASSLRAGNQPQHF	TGTGCCAGCAGCTTACGGGCGGGCAATCAGCCCCAGCATTTT
many	TRBV20-1	TRBJ1-3	14	.	CSASPGGTGNTIYF	TGCAGTGCTAGCCCGGGGGGGACTGGAAACACCATATATTTT